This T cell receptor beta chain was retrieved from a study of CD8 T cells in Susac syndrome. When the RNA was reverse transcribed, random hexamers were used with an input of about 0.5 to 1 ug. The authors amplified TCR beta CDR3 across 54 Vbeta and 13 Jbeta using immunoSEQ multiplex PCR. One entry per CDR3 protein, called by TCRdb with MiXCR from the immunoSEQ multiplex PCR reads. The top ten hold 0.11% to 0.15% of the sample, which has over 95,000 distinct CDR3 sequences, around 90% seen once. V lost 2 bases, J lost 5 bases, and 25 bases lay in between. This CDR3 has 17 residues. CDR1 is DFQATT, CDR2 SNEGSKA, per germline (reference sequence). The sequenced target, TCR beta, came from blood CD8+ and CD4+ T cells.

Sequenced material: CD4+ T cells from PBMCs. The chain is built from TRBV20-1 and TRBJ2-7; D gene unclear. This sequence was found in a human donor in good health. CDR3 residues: CSARIDFLTFTRDEQYF. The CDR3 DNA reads TGCAGTGCTAGAATCGATTTTCTAACTTTTACCCGAGACGAGCAGTACTTC.